These 31 T cell receptor beta chains originate from one sample sequenced in a study of cytomegalovirus exposure and HLA in healthy donors. It was with 60 Vbeta and 13 Jbeta primers that the PCR ran. The repertoire was sequenced with immunoSEQ multiplex PCR; TCRdb's copy has only in-frame clones and lacks some. This sample's clone table lists roughly 200,000 clones. The sequencing input was PBMCs. These receptor sequences come from a girl aged 2-10 years in good health and CMV-seropositive.

The rearrangement uses TRBV7-2 and TRBJ2-1; 8 nucleotides align to TRBD2. V shed 4 bases and J 3 bases; nucleotides not matched to a gene: 2. The CDR3 runs 14 residues. Germline-derived CDR1 and CDR2 are SGHTA and FQGNSA. The CDR3 nucleotides read TGTGCCAGCAGCTCGACTAGCGTCTACAATGAGCAGTTCTTC. This translates into CASSSTSVYNEQFF.

The chain recombines TRBV7-9 with TRBJ1-1, with a tentative D call TRBD1 (6 bases). Trimming removed 5 bases from V and 1 base from J, with 14 bases in between. The CDR3 extends over 15 amino acids. Looked up from germline, CDR1 is SEHNR and CDR2 is FQNEAQ (reference sequence). CDR3 in DNA: TGTGCCAGCAGCCCAGCGACAGGATCGAACACTGAAGCTTTCTTT. This codes for CASSPATGSNTEAFF. The variable domain in full, completed from reference TRBV7-9 and TRBJ1-1, reads DTGVSQNPRHKITKRGQNVTFRCDPISEHNRLYWYRQTLGQGPEFLTYFQNEAQLEKSRLLSDRFSAERPKGSFSTLEIQRTEQGDSAMYLCASSPATGSNTEAFFGQGTRLTVV.

The chain recombines TRBV11-2 with TRBJ2-1, with D possibly matching TRBD2 (5 bases). The CDR3 is 19 residues long. V gave up 1 base and J gave up 5 bases, with 24 bases separating them. Germline V gene lookup returns CDR1 SGHAT and CDR2 FQNNGV. This CDR3 reads CASSLGRVGRRGPHNEQFF. CDR3 nucleotides: TGTGCCAGCAGCTTAGGAAGGGTAGGGCGTAGAGGGCCCCACAATGAGCAGTTCTTC.

The chain has TRBV27 and TRBJ2-5; D uncertain. The J call is uncertain, as TRBJ2-7 better fits the DNA end. Germline V CDR1 and CDR2: MNHEY, SMNVEV (reference sequence). The CDR3 is 14 residues long. Here the CDR3 DNA reads TGTGCCAGCAGTTTGACCGAGTCGACTTACGAGCAGTACTTC. The encoded protein is CASSLTESTYEQYF.

The chain has TRBV5-1 and TRBJ2-2, with TRBD1 matching 8 bases. Germline CDR1 and CDR2: SGHRS and YFSETQ. Trimming took 3 bases from V and 4 from J; bases not matched to a gene: 5. The CDR3 contains 15 residues. As DNA, the CDR3 is TGCGCCAGCAGCTCGGACAGGGCGTCCACCGGGGAGCTGTTTTTT. Protein sequence: CASSSDRASTGELFF.

The genes are TRBV19 and TRBJ1-3, with TRBD1 matching 7 bases. Germline V gene data show CDR1 as LNHDA and CDR2 as SQIVND (reference sequence). The length of the CDR3 is 14 residues. V lost 4 bases, J lost 2 bases, and 2 bases stayed unmatched. The CDR3 coding sequence is TGTGCCAGTAGTACACAGGGGCCTGGAAACACCATATATTTT. Its translation is CASSTQGPGNTIYF.

J is TRBJ1-5 and V is TRBV28; no reliable D call. The CDR3 is made up of 16 amino acids. The V end lost 7 bases, the J end lost 2 bases, and 18 bases lay between the germline ends. Germline CDR1 is MDHEN and CDR2 is SYDVKM. This chain's CDR3 is CASTQAGLTGNQPQHF. The CDR3 DNA follows: TGTGCCAGCACCCAAGCGGGGTTGACCGGCAATCAGCCCCAGCATTTT.

The rearrangement uses TRBV19 and TRBJ1-1; D is unresolved. This CDR3 spans 16 amino acids. Trimming pared 10 bases from V and 3 bases from J, leaving 24 bases between. The germline CDR1 and CDR2 sequences are LNHDA and SQIVND (reference sequence). The CDR3 sequence is CATRAPDGEADTEAFF. CDR3 DNA: TGTGCCACCCGGGCCCCGGATGGGGAGGCGGACACTGAAGCTTTCTTT.

The chain uses TRBV28 and TRBJ1-2, with no clear D. Trimming removed 6 bases from V and 2 bases from J, with 10 bases in between. This CDR3 region has 13 residues. Per the germline V gene, CDR1 is MDHEN and CDR2 is SYDVKM. CDR3 region: CASSYPENYGYTF. The CDR3 region has the DNA TGTGCCAGCAGCTATCCCGAAAACTATGGCTACACCTTC.

The V and J genes are TRBV11-2 and TRBJ2-1, with 7 bases that match TRBD2. The CDR3 contains 16 residues. J was trimmed by 3 bases and V by 1 base; bases with no gene match: 6. CDR1 and CDR2 (germline): SGHAT, FQNNGV. CDR3 residues: CASSLVWGGGYNEQFF. For the CDR3, the DNA is TGTGCCAGCAGCTTAGTTTGGGGCGGGGGCTACAATGAGCAGTTCTTC. Drawing the rest from reference TRBV11-2 and TRBJ2-1, the complete variable domain is EAGVAQSPRYKIIEKRQSVAFWCNPISGHATLYWYQQILGQGPKLLIQFQNNGVVDDSQLPKDRFSAERLKGVDSTLKIQPAKLEDSAVYLCASSLVWGGGYNEQFFGPGTRLTVL.

J is TRBJ2-1 and V is TRBV2; 13 positions agree with TRBD2. The CDR3 is made up of 20 amino acids. CDR1 is SNHLY and CDR2 is FYNNEI in the germline V gene. J lost 0 bases, V lost 8 bases, and 16 bases had no gene match. CDR3 in DNA: TGTGCCAGCGGAACCCCCGGGACTAGCGGGGCTATGAGCTCCTACAATGAGCAGTTCTTC. It codes for CASGTPGTSGAMSSYNEQFF. Looking up the rest from reference TRBV2 and TRBJ2-1 gives the full variable domain: EPEVTQTPSHQVTQMGQEVILRCVPISNHLYFYWYRQILGQKVEFLVSFYNNEISEKSEIFDDQFSVERPDGSNFTLKIRSTKLEDSAMYFCASGTPGTSGAMSSYNEQFFGPGTRLTVL.

The V gene is TRBV5-1, the J gene TRBJ1-2; TRBD1 matches 10 bases. Germline-derived CDR1 and CDR2 are SGHRS and YFSETQ. The CDR3 length is 14 residues. After removal of 5 bases from V and 10 bases from J, the junction contained 11 bases not matched to a gene. CDR3 sequence reads: CASRQTGGPLVYTF. The CDR3 nucleotides read TGCGCCAGCAGACAGACAGGGGGCCCGCTTGTCTACACCTTC.

This chain connects TRBV15 to TRBJ1-5; 12 nucleotides align to TRBD1. The CDR3 spans 17 residues. CDR1 and CDR2 (germline): LNHNV, YYDKDF (reference sequence). Trimming cost V 0 bases and J 5 bases; bases outside gene matches: 5. In nucleotides, the CDR3 is TGTGCCACCAGCAGAGATTTGGGGACAGGGGGCGATCAGCCCCAGCATTTT. Translating gives CATSRDLGTGGDQPQHF. Complete variable domain (other parts from reference TRBV15 and TRBJ1-5): DAMVIQNPRYQVTQFGKPVTLSCSQTLNHNVMYWYQQKSSQAPKLLFHYYDKDFNNEADTPDNFQSRRPNTSFCFLDIRSPGLGDTAMYLCATSRDLGTGGDQPQHFGDGTRLSIL.

J is TRBJ2-1 and V is TRBV6-5, with D uncertain. The CDR3 loop spans 15 amino acids. The V end lost 4 bases, the J end lost 5 bases, and 15 bases lay between the germline ends. CDR1 and CDR2 from the germline V gene are MNHEY and SVGAGI. The CDR3, as DNA: TGTGCCAGCAGTTTCCAAAGTGAGCCCCACAATGAGCAGTTCTTC. Its translation is CASSFQSEPHNEQFF.

The chain couples TRBV9 to TRBJ2-1, with 10 nucleotides matching TRBD2. Germline lookup yields CDR1 SGDLS and CDR2 YYNGEE. The CDR3 consists of 19 residues. V shed 3 bases and J 0 bases; nucleotides not matched to a gene: 12. The CDR3 DNA is TGTGCCAGCAGCGCCGGAAAGACTAGCGGGCTGAGCTCCTACAATGAGCAGTTCTTC. Protein: CASSAGKTSGLSSYNEQFF.

This chain joins TRBV28 and TRBJ1-1; 8 bases match TRBD1. The CDR3 sequence is 15 residues long. The V gene's germline CDR1 is MDHEN and CDR2 SYDVKM. Unmatched junction bases numbered 5, after V lost 5 bases and J lost 0 bases. The CDR3 protein is CASSLGQGMNTEAFF. The DNA of the CDR3 is TGTGCCAGCAGTCTCGGACAGGGAATGAACACTGAAGCTTTCTTT.

The chain has TRBV7-2 and TRBJ2-2; maybe TRBD2 (5 bases). CDR3 size: 13 residues. CDR1 is SGHTA, CDR2 FQGNSA, per germline. The germline V and J ends were trimmed by 7 bases and 6 bases, with 12 bases remaining between them. The CDR3 reads CASNLGGAGELFF. As DNA, the CDR3 is TGTGCCAGCAACCTAGGAGGAGCCGGGGAGCTGTTTTTT.

The chain combines TRBV29-1 with TRBJ2-1; the match to TRBD1 covers 8 bases. In germline, CDR1 is SQVTM, CDR2 ANQGSEA. The V gene end was trimmed by 7 bases and the J gene end by 1 base; junction bases not matched to a gene: 12. The CDR3 runs 16 residues. This CDR3 reads CSAPVPDRGSYNEQFF. Written as DNA, the CDR3 is TGCAGCGCCCCCGTACCCGACAGGGGTTCCTACAATGAGCAGTTCTTC.

The chain has TRBV29-1 and TRBJ2-1; the match to TRBD2 covers 7 bases. Per the germline V gene, CDR1 is SQVTM and CDR2 is ANQGSEA. V was clipped by 4 bases and J by 10 bases; unmatched bases: 7. The CDR3 loop spans 12 amino acids. The DNA of the CDR3 is TGCAGCGTTGTCGCTAGCGGCCTCGAGCAGTTCTTC. Its translation is CSVVASGLEQFF.

The chain recombines TRBV4-2 with TRBJ2-4; D is unresolved. CDR3 size: 12 residues. Germline CDR1 LGHNA, CDR2 YNFKEQ. Trimming pared 4 bases from V and 4 bases from J, leaving 5 bases between. CDR3 protein: CASSLNKNIQYF. DNA for the CDR3: TGTGCCAGCAGCCTCAATAAAAACATTCAGTACTTC.

The rearrangement links TRBV5-3 to TRBJ2-7, with D possibly being TRBD1 (6 bases). TRBV5-3 is labeled an ORF, and its function is uncertain. CDR3 length equals 15 residues. Between the trimmed V and J ends, which lost 3 bases and 3 bases, there was a span of 16 bases. As DNA, the CDR3 is TGTGCCAGAAGCTCGCTGGGCCCAGGGGTCTACGAGCAGTACTTC. Translation gives CARSSLGPGVYEQYF.

The chain links TRBV11-2 to TRBJ1-1; unclear D gene. Trimming removed 4 bases at V and 1 base at J, with 7 bases between. The CDR3 totals 13 residues. From germline, CDR1 is SGHAT and CDR2 FQNNGV. CDR3 region: CASSWLGNTEAFF. CDR3 DNA: TGTGCCAGCAGCTGGCTAGGGAACACTGAAGCTTTCTTT.

The V gene is TRBV27, the J gene TRBJ2-5, with TRBD2 as a possible D gene (6 bases). Trimming removed 8 bases at V and 1 base at J, with 17 bases between. The CDR3 consists of 15 residues. Germline-derived CDR1 and CDR2 are MNHEY and SMNVEV (reference sequence). The CDR3 sequence: CASQSEGAGQETQYF. The CDR3 DNA sequence: TGTGCCAGCCAATCGGAGGGCGCGGGCCAAGAGACCCAGTACTTC.

The rearrangement links TRBV7-9 to TRBJ1-3; D uncertain. Germline assignment: CDR1 SEHNR and CDR2 FQNEAQ (reference sequence). V lost 11 bases, J lost 2 bases, and 16 bases lay in between. The CDR3 is made up of 14 amino acids. Here the CDR3 reads CAPGLDGTGNTIYF. The CDR3 bases are TGTGCCCCAGGATTGGACGGGACTGGAAACACCATATATTTT.

This chain joins TRBV27 and TRBJ1-4; TRBD1 agrees at 7 bases. V was clipped by 6 bases and J by 5 bases; unmatched bases: 6. This CDR3 contains 14 residues. CDR1 MNHEY and CDR2 SMNVEV come from the germline V gene (reference sequence). As DNA, the CDR3 is TGTGCCAGCAGCAAGGACAGGTCCAATGAAAAACTGTTTTTT. This gives the protein CASSKDRSNEKLFF.

The chain joins TRBV2 to TRBJ2-4, with 10 bases identical to TRBD1. The CDR3 is made up of 16 amino acids. V trimming: 6 bases; J trimming: 9 bases; junction bases outside the gene matches: 14. Germline CDR1 is SNHLY and CDR2 is FYNNEI. CDR3 in DNA: TGTGCCAGCAGGCCCCGACAGGGGGCGCACGGGATCATTCAGTACTTC. This sequence encodes CASRPRQGAHGIIQYF. Looking up the rest from reference TRBV2 and TRBJ2-4 gives the full variable domain: EPEVTQTPSHQVTQMGQEVILRCVPISNHLYFYWYRQILGQKVEFLVSFYNNEISEKSEIFDDQFSVERPDGSNFTLKIRSTKLEDSAMYFCASRPRQGAHGIIQYFGAGTRLSVL.

The rearrangement uses TRBV11-2 and TRBJ1-2; D is possibly TRBD1 (5 bases). Trimming stripped 1 base from V and 7 bases from J, with 16 bases between. Germline loops: CDR1 SGHAT, CDR2 FQNNGV. CDR3 size: 15 residues. In nucleotides, the CDR3 is TGTGCCAGCAGCTTAGCGTACCAGGGAAGAAGTGGCTACACCTTC. Translation: CASSLAYQGRSGYTF.

The CDR3 DNA is TGTGCCAGCACCAAAGGAGGGGGCGGGCGGTCCACTGAAGCTTTCTTT. Translated: CASTKGGGGRSTEAFF. The chain combines TRBV28 with TRBJ1-1, with TRBD1 matching 7 bases. The length of the CDR3 is 16 residues. Trimming cost V 7 bases and J 4 bases; bases outside gene matches: 15. The germline V gene has CDR1 MDHEN and CDR2 SYDVKM.

The chain joins TRBV5-1 to TRBJ2-1; a possible D gene is TRBD2 (5 bases). The germline V gene encodes CDR1 SGHRS and CDR2 YFSETQ. The length of the CDR3 is 16 residues. The V end was cut by 7 bases, the J end by 0 bases, with 17 bases between. Here the CDR3 reads CASRGIAGSSYNEQFF. The CDR3, as DNA: TGCGCCAGCCGAGGGATAGCCGGCAGCTCCTACAATGAGCAGTTCTTC.

This sequence joins TRBV7-9 and TRBJ1-5, with D hard to call. The germline CDR1 and CDR2 sequences are SEHNR and FQNEAQ (reference sequence). The CDR3 is 18 residues long. The V end lost 4 bases, the J end lost 2 bases, and 21 bases lay between the germline ends. The chain's CDR3 is CASSSDRTYSEGNQPQHF. The CDR3 nucleotides are TGTGCCAGCAGCTCGGACCGGACTTATTCGGAGGGCAATCAGCCCCAGCATTTT.

Concerning this clone itself: Additional DNA sequences in this sample encode the identical CDR3. This rearrangement joins TRBV6-5 to TRBJ2-7; 9 nucleotides line up with TRBD1. CDR3 length: 14 amino acids. With V trimmed by 3 bases and J by 2 bases, 2 bases remained unmatched. CDR1 is MNHEY, CDR2 SVGAGI, per germline. DNA for the CDR3: TGTGCCAGCAGTTATGGGACAGGGACCTACGAGCAGTACTTC. This sequence encodes CASSYGTGTYEQYF.